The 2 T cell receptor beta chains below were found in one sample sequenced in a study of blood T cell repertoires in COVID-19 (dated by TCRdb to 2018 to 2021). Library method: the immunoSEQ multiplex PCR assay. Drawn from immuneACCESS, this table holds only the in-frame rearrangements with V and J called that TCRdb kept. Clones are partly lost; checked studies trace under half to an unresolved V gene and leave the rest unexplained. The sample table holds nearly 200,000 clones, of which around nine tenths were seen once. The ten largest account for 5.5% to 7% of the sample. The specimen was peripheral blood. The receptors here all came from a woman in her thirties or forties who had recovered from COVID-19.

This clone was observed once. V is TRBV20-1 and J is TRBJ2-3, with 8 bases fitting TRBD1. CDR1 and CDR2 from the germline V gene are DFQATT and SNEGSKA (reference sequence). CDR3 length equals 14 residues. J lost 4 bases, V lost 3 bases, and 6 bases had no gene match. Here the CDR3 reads CSASDRGIADTQYF. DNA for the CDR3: TGCAGTGCTAGTGACAGGGGTATTGCAGATACGCAGTATTTT.

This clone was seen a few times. CDR3 bases: TGTGCCAGCAGCCCAAGAACAGGCGGAAATCAGCCCCAGCATTTT. Translation: CASSPRTGGNQPQHF. The rearrangement links TRBV3-1 (or the pseudogene TRBV3-2) to TRBJ1-5, with TRBD1 as a possible D gene (5 bases). The V end lost 4 bases, the J end lost 4 bases, and 14 bases lay between the germline ends. Germline V gene sequence: CDR1 LGHDT, CDR2 YNNKEL (reference sequence). CDR3 length: 15 residues.